A selection of T cell receptor beta chains follows, all from one sample in a study of OX40 agonist ivuxolimab in advanced cancers. Only in-frame clones appear in the TCRdb table, and some are missing; sequencing was by immunoSEQ multiplex PCR. Here the sample spans around 57,000 clones, more than 65% being singletons. The material was CD4+ or CD8+ T cells sorted from blood, obtained in a trial of the OX40 agonist ivuxolimab. The receptor source for this set is an adult with an advanced solid tumor such as melanoma, head and neck, liver or kidney cancer. Each CDR3 is given with its conserved first and last residue. D genes are given only for firm matches. Expanded clones get a size class; other rows say once, few or many, or leave the size out.

V: TRBV7-9
size: medium-sized
J: TRBJ1-2
D: -
DNA: TGTGCCAGCAGCTTAGATCGGGCGGGCTCCCGCACCTTC
CDR3: CASSLDRAGSRTF

V: TRBV18
size: -
J: TRBJ2-1
D: -
DNA: TGTGCCAGCTCACCGGGCAACTTGAATGAGCAGTTCTTC
CDR3: CASSPGNLNEQFF

V: TRBV19
size: -
J: TRBJ2-1
D: -
DNA: TGTGCCAGTAGTAGCCAGGCTGAGCAGTTCTTC
CDR3: CASSSQAEQFF

V: TRBV5-6
size: once
J: TRBJ1-1
D: -
DNA: TGTGCCAGCAGCTTTTCCAGGGGAGTTAATGCGATCACTGAAGCTTTCTTT
CDR3: CASSFSRGVNAITEAFF

V: TRBV7-6
size: -
J: TRBJ1-1
D: -
DNA: TGTGCCAGCAGCTCGGGACGGATGAACACTGAAGCTTTCTTT
CDR3: CASSSGRMNTEAFF

V: TRBV2
size: -
J: TRBJ2-1
D: -
DNA: TGTGCCAGTAACCAAGAAGGTGAGCAGTTCTTC
CDR3: CASNQEGEQFF

V: TRBV7-9
size: -
J: TRBJ2-3
D: -
DNA: TGTGCCAGCAGCTTATTCGGTTTTCGGGGTCGAATACTACCAGATACGCAGTATTTT
CDR3: CASSLFGFRGRILPDTQYF

V: TRBV28
size: once
J: TRBJ1-4
D: -
DNA: TGTGCCAGCAGTTTAGCCTCGGGACGGTTCCCCGAAAAACTGTTTTTT
CDR3: CASSLASGRFPEKLFF

V: TRBV2
size: -
J: TRBJ1-5
D: TRBD1
DNA: TGTGCCAGCAGTGAGGACAGGGGGCGATGGGCTTCACAGCCCCAGCATTTT
CDR3: CASSEDRGRWASQPQHF

V: TRBV7-2
size: -
J: TRBJ1-5
D: -
DNA: TGTGCCAGTTGCCGGTTGCTCGGTCAGCCCCAGCATTTT
CDR3: CASCRLLGQPQHF

V: TRBV10-3
size: -
J: TRBJ2-7
D: TRBD1
DNA: TGTGCCATCAGCACTCCGCCGGGACAGGGAACCTACGAGCAGTACTTC
CDR3: CAISTPPGQGTYEQYF

V: TRBV5-8
size: -
J: TRBJ2-2
D: -
DNA: TGTGCCAGCAGGGGACGGAGGACCGGGGAGCTGTTTTTT
CDR3: CASRGRRTGELFF

V: TRBV5-1
size: once
J: TRBJ2-3
D: TRBD1
DNA: TGCGCCAGCAGCACACCCGGACAGGGGGGATTCACAGATACGCAGTATTTT
CDR3: CASSTPGQGGFTDTQYF

V: TRBV11-2
size: -
J: TRBJ1-6
D: TRBD1
DNA: TGTGCCAGCAGCTCCCATTTTATGGGAGACCGGGACAGGAGTTCACCCCTCCACTTT
CDR3: CASSSHFMGDRDRSSPLHF

V: TRBV4-1
size: -
J: TRBJ2-5
D: TRBD2
DNA: TGCGCCAGCAGCCTCGAGCGCGGGGGGGCCGAGGAGACCCAGTACTTC
CDR3: CASSLERGGAEETQYF

V: TRBV4-3
size: few
J: TRBJ1-2
D: TRBD1
DNA: TGCGCCAGCAGCCAAGGGACAGGGGACGGCTACACCTTC
CDR3: CASSQGTGDGYTF

V: TRBV11-2
size: -
J: TRBJ2-3
D: TRBD2
DNA: TGTGCCAGCAGCACGAGCGGGGGTCCAGATACGCAGTATTTT
CDR3: CASSTSGGPDTQYF

V: TRBV2
size: -
J: TRBJ2-5
D: -
DNA: TGTGCCAGCAGTGAAAGGGGAGGTTGGGAGACCCAGTACTTC
CDR3: CASSERGGWETQYF

V: TRBV14
size: -
J: TRBJ1-5
D: -
DNA: TGTGCCAGCAGCCAAAGTTCCGGCAATCAGCCCCAGCATTTT
CDR3: CASSQSSGNQPQHF

V: TRBV14
size: -
J: TRBJ2-2
D: -
DNA: TGTGCCAGCAGCCAAGTTCAAGCCAACACCGGGGAGCTGTTTTTT
CDR3: CASSQVQANTGELFF

V: TRBV6-6
size: -
J: TRBJ2-5
D: -
DNA: TGTGCCAGCAGTCGCACCGGTGGGGGAGCTCAGACCCAGTACTTC
CDR3: CASSRTGGGAQTQYF

V: TRBV10-3
size: few
J: TRBJ1-2
D: TRBD1
DNA: TGTGCCATCAGTGACCGGCAGGGGGCCTTTGGCTACACCTTC
CDR3: CAISDRQGAFGYTF

V: TRBV19
size: once
J: TRBJ1-1
D: -
DNA: TGTGCCAGTAGTACCATGACAGCGAGGAACACTGAAGCTTTCTTT
CDR3: CASSTMTARNTEAFF

V: TRBV18
size: -
J: TRBJ2-5
D: -
DNA: TGTGCCAGCTCCCGGGCTGCAGCGGGCGGGACCCAGTACTTC
CDR3: CASSRAAAGGTQYF

V: TRBV7-3
size: -
J: TRBJ1-6
D: -
DNA: TGTGCCAGCAGCTACCCCGGACGACCCCATCCATATAATTCACCCCTCCACTTT
CDR3: CASSYPGRPHPYNSPLHF

V: TRBV5-5
size: -
J: TRBJ1-1
D: TRBD1
DNA: TGTGCCAGCAGCTTGGCCGGGACAGCCCTACACGAAGCTTTCTTT
CDR3: CASSLAGTALHEAFF

V: TRBV5-4
size: -
J: TRBJ2-7
D: TRBD1
DNA: TGTGCCAGCAGCTTGGCCTTAGGGACAGGGACCGGCGAGCAGTACTTC
CDR3: CASSLALGTGTGEQYF

V: TRBV6-6
size: -
J: TRBJ2-3
D: -
DNA: TGTGCCAGCAGCCGTGGAGGTCCCCAGGATACGCAGTATTTT
CDR3: CASSRGGPQDTQYF

V: TRBV14
size: -
J: TRBJ2-3
D: -
DNA: TGTGCCAGCAGCCCCGGCGGGCCTCACTATTTT
CDR3: CASSPGGPHYF

V: TRBV6-6
size: -
J: TRBJ2-7
D: -
DNA: TGTGCCAGCGAATCGTCGGGGGACTACGAGCAGTACTTC
CDR3: CASESSGDYEQYF

V: TRBV7-6
size: -
J: TRBJ2-5
D: -
DNA: TGTGCCAGCAGCCCCGACCCACTCCTTCAAGAGACCCAGTACTTC
CDR3: CASSPDPLLQETQYF